A single sample is the source of the 9 T cell receptor beta chains below, sequenced in a study of cytomegalovirus exposure and HLA in healthy donors. Use of 60 Vbeta and 13 Jbeta primers characterized the PCR. TCRdb's copy holds only in-frame clones and misses some; the assay was immunoSEQ multiplex PCR. The table lists 100,000 to 150,000 clones. Sequenced input: PBMCs. The origin of the receptors is a man younger than 30 in good health and CMV-seronegative.

CDR3 sequence: CASSLVPASGETQYF. In DNA form, the CDR3 reads TGTGCCAGCAGCTTGGTTCCGGCTAGCGGGGAGACCCAGTACTTC. This rearrangement joins TRBV5-4 to TRBJ2-5, with TRBD2 identical over 8 bases. Germline V CDR1 and CDR2: SGHNT, YYREEE (reference sequence). The CDR3 runs to 15 residues. The junction had 6 bases not matched to a gene; V was cut back by 0 bases and J by 5 bases.

The chain has TRBV11-2 and TRBJ2-7, with a weak D call TRBD1 (6 bases). Per germline, CDR1 SGHAT and CDR2 FQNNGV. This CDR3 comprises 13 residues. Trimming pared 2 bases from V and 3 bases from J, leaving 8 bases between. The CDR3 sequence is CASSLTGYYEQYF. Written as DNA, the CDR3 is TGTGCCAGCAGCTTAACAGGGTACTACGAGCAGTACTTC.

The CDR3 is CASSLRQNTGELFF. The CDR3 DNA follows: TGTGCCAGCAGTCTACGACAGAACACCGGGGAGCTGTTTTTT. V and J are TRBV28 and TRBJ2-2; the D is unclear. Trimming left V 5 bases short and J 1 base short, with 8 bases between. The CDR3 loop spans 14 amino acids. The germline V gene has CDR1 MDHEN and CDR2 SYDVKM.

The chain employs TRBV7-8 and TRBJ1-1, with D tentatively TRBD1 (6 bases). The germline gives CDR1 SGHVS, CDR2 FQNEAQ. The V end was cut by 4 bases, the J end by 11 bases, with 17 bases between. This CDR3 has 13 amino acids. CDR3 nucleotide sequence: TGTGCCAGCAGCTCCGGGACACCCGGGCTCGCTTTCTTT. This sequence encodes CASSSGTPGLAFF.

The chain couples TRBV7-9 to TRBJ1-2; 8 bases align to TRBD1. V shed 4 bases, J shed 9 bases, and the junction held 10 bases outside the gene matches. CDR1 and CDR2 from the germline V gene are SEHNR and FQNEAQ (reference sequence). The length of the CDR3 is 14 residues. The CDR3 loop reads CASSSDREIRSYTF. The CDR3 coding sequence is TGTGCCAGCAGCTCGGACAGGGAAATACGAAGCTACACCTTC.

The rearrangement links TRBV5-8 to TRBJ2-3; possible D gene TRBD2, 7 bases. Per the germline V gene, CDR1 is SGHTS and CDR2 is YDEGEE. The CDR3 sequence is 15 residues long. Trimming removed 3 bases at V and 5 bases at J, with 16 bases between. The CDR3 DNA follows: TGTGCCAGCAGCTCCGAGGGGGGGCAGGGAGATACGCAGTATTTT. Encoded protein: CASSSEGGQGDTQYF. Using reference TRBV5-8 and TRBJ2-3 for the parts outside the CDR3, the full variable domain is EAGVTQSPTHLIKTRGQQATLRCSPISGHTSVYWYQQALGLGLQFLLWYDEGEERNRGNFPPRFSGRQFPNYSSELNVNALELEDSALYLCASSSEGGQGDTQYFGPGTRLTVL.

This chain connects TRBV6-6 to TRBJ1-2; 9 bases match TRBD1. CDR3 length: 16 residues. Germline CDR1 MNHNY, CDR2 SVGAGI (reference sequence). The V and J ends lost 2 bases and 8 bases, in that order; junction bases with no gene match: 12. The CDR3 region has the DNA TGTGCCAGCAGTTACGCCACAGGGGGCGATACGGACGGCTACACCTTC. Its protein is CASSYATGGDTDGYTF.

V gene TRBV15 combines with J gene TRBJ1-2, with 7 positions matching TRBD1. The V segment lost 0 bases and the J segment 7 bases; nucleotides outside the gene matches: 5. Germline CDR1 and CDR2: LNHNV and YYDKDF (reference sequence). CDR3 length equals 14 residues. CDR3 nucleotides: TGTGCCACCAGCAGAGATCAGGGGGGCGGTGGCTACACCTTC. Amino acid sequence: CATSRDQGGGGYTF.

The gene calls are TRBV7-2 and TRBJ2-5, with TRBD2 matching 10 bases. J gave up 9 bases and V 0 bases, and 7 bases lay outside the gene matches. The germline CDR1 and CDR2 sequences are SGHTA and FQGNSA. The CDR3 length is 15 residues. The CDR3 sequence is CASSLALGTSVAQYF. The CDR3 bases are TGTGCCAGCAGCTTAGCGCTTGGGACTAGCGTGGCCCAGTACTTC.